A selection of T cell receptor beta chains follows, all from one sample in a study of beta chain features in type 1 diabetes. Using immunoSEQ multiplex PCR, the repertoire was profiled, and TCRdb retains in-frame clones only, with some absent. Seen here are roughly 240,000 clones, 24% observed once, and the top ten hold roughly 0.011%. The sequenced material came from naive CD4+ T cells from blood. These receptors were obtained from a woman in her 30s with type 1 diabetes. The CDR3 runs from the conserved cysteine through the conserved F or W. A D gene is named only where the DNA matches it firmly. Size is omitted from some rows. Given values are once, few, many or a class for expanded clones.

TRBJ2-1,TRBV5-1,-,-,CASSLQTTRGNEQFF,TGCGCCAGCAGCCTACAGACTACCCGTGGCAATGAGCAGTTCTTC
TRBJ2-1,TRBV27,TRBD2,few,CASSLYRLAGTNEQFF,TGTGCCAGCAGTTTATATCGTCTAGCGGGAACAAATGAGCAGTTCTTC
TRBJ1-2,TRBV29-1,TRBD1,-,CSVWDREDYGYTF,TGCAGCGTCTGGGACAGGGAGGACTATGGCTACACCTTC
TRBJ2-7,TRBV4-2,TRBD2,few,CASSRTTSGPTYEQYF,TGTGCCAGCAGCCGAACAACTAGCGGACCTACCTACGAGCAGTACTTC
TRBJ2-3,TRBV28,TRBD2,few,CASPPGTSGRVDTQYF,TGTGCCAGCCCTCCCGGGACTAGCGGGAGGGTAGATACGCAGTATTTT
TRBJ2-7,TRBV28,-,-,CASSLGGRTFIPYEQYF,TGTGCCAGCAGTTTGGGTGGTCGGACATTTATTCCCTACGAGCAGTACTTC
TRBJ2-7,TRBV7-2,TRBD2,few,CASSLAGTTPYEQYF,TGTGCCAGCAGCCTCGCCGGGACTACACCCTACGAGCAGTACTTC
TRBJ2-7,TRBV18,TRBD1,-,CASSPDRDSYEQYF,TGTGCCAGCTCACCCGACAGGGACTCCTACGAGCAGTACTTC
TRBJ2-6,TRBV30,-,-,CAWSSGSFSGANVLTF,TGTGCCTGGAGTAGCGGGTCCTTCTCTGGGGCCAACGTCCTGACTTTC
TRBJ2-1,TRBV20-1,-,few,CSASRNEQFF,TGCAGTGCTAGCCGCAATGAGCAGTTCTTC
TRBJ2-1,TRBV9,TRBD1,-,CASSARQGTYNEQFF,TGTGCCAGCAGCGCCCGACAGGGTACCTACAATGAGCAGTTCTTC
TRBJ1-1,TRBV29-1,-,-,CSVEDRVNTEAFF,TGCAGCGTTGAAGATCGAGTAAACACTGAAGCTTTCTTT
TRBJ2-2,TRBV6-6,TRBD1,-,CASTRQGNTGELFF,TGTGCCAGCACAAGACAGGGGAACACCGGGGAGCTGTTTTTT
TRBJ1-1,TRBV19,-,few,CASSIGGSLNTEAFF,TGTGCCAGTAGTATAGGGGGCTCCTTGAACACTGAAGCTTTCTTT
TRBJ2-1,TRBV2,TRBD2,few,CAISPGLAGENEQFF,TGTGCCATATCCCCCGGACTAGCGGGAGAAAATGAGCAGTTCTTC
TRBJ2-7,TRBV6-6,TRBD2,few,CASSYSKGGRSYEQYF,TGTGCCAGCAGTTACAGTAAGGGCGGGAGATCCTACGAGCAGTACTTC
TRBJ2-7,TRBV2,-,-,CASSEQYEQYF,TGTGCCAGCAGTGAACAATACGAGCAGTACTTC
TRBJ2-1,TRBV5-1,TRBD2,few,CASSFGGGYNEQFF,TGCGCCAGCAGCTTTGGGGGGGGATACAATGAGCAGTTCTTC
TRBJ1-2,TRBV5-1,-,few,CASHHGRANYGYTF,TGCGCCAGCCACCATGGGCGAGCTAACTATGGCTACACCTTC
TRBJ2-7,TRBV19,TRBD2,-,CASSKGTPSGYEQYF,TGTGCCAGTAGTAAGGGGACTCCTAGCGGCTACGAGCAGTACTTC
TRBJ2-7,TRBV30,-,few,CAWSANAYEQYF,TGTGCCTGGAGTGCCAATGCCTACGAGCAGTACTTC
TRBJ1-5,TRBV29-1,-,few,CSVGSWEDQPQHF,TGCAGCGTTGGGTCTTGGGAGGATCAGCCCCAGCATTTT
TRBJ1-2,TRBV7-9,TRBD1,-,CASRTTGGYGYTF,TGTGCCAGCAGAACGACAGGGGGCTATGGCTACACCTTC
TRBJ1-1,TRBV7-2,-,-,CASSLSGDTEAFF,TGTGCCAGCAGCTTGTCAGGGGACACTGAAGCTTTCTTT
TRBJ2-7,TRBV18,TRBD1,few,CASSSDRAYEQYF,TGTGCCAGCTCGTCGGACAGGGCCTACGAGCAGTACTTC
TRBJ2-5,TRBV19,-,-,CASTGYQETQYF,TGTGCCAGTACGGGGTACCAAGAGACCCAGTACTTC
TRBJ2-7,TRBV5-1,-,few,CASSPKETALSYEQYF,TGCGCCAGCAGCCCGAAGGAGACAGCCCTCTCCTACGAGCAGTACTTC
TRBJ1-2,TRBV29-1,-,-,CSVAEETELLFF,TGCAGCGTTGCAGAGGAGACCGAGCTCTTGTTCTTC
TRBJ2-1,TRBV18,TRBD2,few,CASSPAGLASNEQFF,TGTGCCAGCTCACCAGCTGGACTAGCTTCCAATGAGCAGTTCTTC
TRBJ2-7,TRBV5-1,-,few,CASRGQNSYEQYF,TGCGCCAGCAGAGGACAGAATTCCTACGAGCAGTACTTC
TRBJ1-2,TRBV4-1,-,-,CASSQVGGGYGYTF,TGCGCCAGCAGCCAAGTCGGGGGGGGCTATGGCTACACCTTC
TRBJ2-1,TRBV15,TRBD1,few,CATSVDRWGGEQFF,TGTGCCACCAGTGTGGACAGGTGGGGTGGTGAGCAGTTCTTC
TRBJ1-2,TRBV28,TRBD1,few,CACRAGQGYGYTF,TGTGCCTGCCGAGCTGGACAGGGCTATGGCTACACCTTC
TRBJ2-7,TRBV28,TRBD2,few,CASILLAGGSYEQYF,TGTGCCAGCATCCTACTAGCGGGAGGGTCCTACGAGCAGTACTTC
TRBJ2-1,TRBV4-1,-,once,CASSQGWSFAAGRNEQFF,TGCGCCAGCAGCCAAGGGTGGTCGTTTGCGGCAGGGAGGAATGAGCAGTTCTTC
TRBJ2-7,TRBV7-3,TRBD2,few,CASSSRLAGSYEQYF,TGTGCCAGCAGCTCGAGACTAGCGGGCTCCTACGAGCAGTACTTC
TRBJ2-7,TRBV5-1,TRBD2,once,CASSLGLATYEQYF,TGCGCCAGCAGCCTGGGACTAGCGACCTACGAGCAGTACTTC
TRBJ2-2,TRBV28,TRBD1,-,CASSLTWGRDRVRPGTGELFF,TGTGCCAGCAGTTTAACGTGGGGTCGGGACAGGGTACGTCCAGGCACCGGGGAGCTGTTTTTT
TRBJ2-7,TRBV6-5,-,-,CASRPRDITYEQYF,TGTGCCAGCAGGCCCCGGGACATCACCTACGAGCAGTACTTC
TRBJ2-7,TRBV18,TRBD1,-,CASSPPTGDYEQYF,TGTGCCAGCTCACCACCGACAGGGGACTACGAGCAGTACTTC